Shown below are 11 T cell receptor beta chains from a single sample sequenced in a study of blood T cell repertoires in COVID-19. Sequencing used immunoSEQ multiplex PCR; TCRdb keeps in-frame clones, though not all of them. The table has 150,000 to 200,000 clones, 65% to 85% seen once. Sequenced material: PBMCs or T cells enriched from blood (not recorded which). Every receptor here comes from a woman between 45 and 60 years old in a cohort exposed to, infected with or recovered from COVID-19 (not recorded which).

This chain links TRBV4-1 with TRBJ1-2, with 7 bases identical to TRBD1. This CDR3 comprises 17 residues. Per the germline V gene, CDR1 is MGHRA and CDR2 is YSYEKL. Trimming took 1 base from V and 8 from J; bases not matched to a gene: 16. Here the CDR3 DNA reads TGCGCCAGCAGCCAAGGCCCAGGGGGGCCTCTTAACGAAGGCTACACCTTC. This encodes CASSQGPGGPLNEGYTF.

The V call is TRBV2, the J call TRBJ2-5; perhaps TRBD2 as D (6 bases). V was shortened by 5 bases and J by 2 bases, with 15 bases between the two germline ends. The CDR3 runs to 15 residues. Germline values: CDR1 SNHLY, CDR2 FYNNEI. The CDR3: CASSNQRALQETQYF. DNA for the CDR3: TGTGCCAGCAGTAACCAGCGGGCGCTACAAGAGACCCAGTACTTC.

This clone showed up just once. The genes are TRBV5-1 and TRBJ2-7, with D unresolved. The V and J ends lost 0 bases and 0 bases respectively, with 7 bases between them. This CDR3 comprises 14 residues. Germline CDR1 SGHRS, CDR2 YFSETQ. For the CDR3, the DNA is TGCGCCAGCAGCTTGGGTCAGGTCTCCTACGAGCAGTACTTC. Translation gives CASSLGQVSYEQYF.

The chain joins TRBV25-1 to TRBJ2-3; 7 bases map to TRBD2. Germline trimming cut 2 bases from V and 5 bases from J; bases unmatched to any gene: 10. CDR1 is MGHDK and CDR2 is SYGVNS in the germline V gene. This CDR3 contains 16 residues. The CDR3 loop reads CASSEGLAGVKDTQYF. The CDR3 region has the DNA TGTGCCAGCAGTGAAGGGTTAGCGGGTGTAAAAGATACGCAGTATTTT.

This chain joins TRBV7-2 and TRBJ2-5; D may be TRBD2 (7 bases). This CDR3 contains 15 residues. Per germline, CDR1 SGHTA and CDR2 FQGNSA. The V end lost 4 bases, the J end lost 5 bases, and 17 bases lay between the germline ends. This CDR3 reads CASSSIGGGRETQYF. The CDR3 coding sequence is TGTGCCAGCAGCTCCATAGGGGGGGGAAGGGAGACCCAGTACTTC.

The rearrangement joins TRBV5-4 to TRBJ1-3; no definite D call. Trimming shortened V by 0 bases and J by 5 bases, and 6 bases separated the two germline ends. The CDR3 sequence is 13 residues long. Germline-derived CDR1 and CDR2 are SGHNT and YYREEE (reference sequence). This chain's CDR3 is CASSLDTRNTIYF. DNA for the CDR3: TGTGCCAGCAGCTTGGACACCCGAAACACCATATATTTT.

In nucleotides, the CDR3 is TGTGCCAGCAGCTTGGGGGGGGCTGGAGGCAATCAGCCCCAGCATTTT. It is translated as CASSLGGAGGNQPQHF. The chain is built from TRBV11-2 and TRBJ1-5, with D tentatively TRBD1 (6 bases). V lost 3 bases and J 2 bases, leaving 14 bases between the germline ends. Looked up from germline, CDR1 is SGHAT and CDR2 is FQNNGV. The CDR3 has 16 residues.

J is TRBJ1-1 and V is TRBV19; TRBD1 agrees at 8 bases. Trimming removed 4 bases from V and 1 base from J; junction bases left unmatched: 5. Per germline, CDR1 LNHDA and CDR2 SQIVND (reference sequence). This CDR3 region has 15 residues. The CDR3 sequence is CASSTGGHGNTEAFF. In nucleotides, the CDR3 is TGTGCCAGTAGTACAGGGGGCCATGGGAACACTGAAGCTTTCTTT.

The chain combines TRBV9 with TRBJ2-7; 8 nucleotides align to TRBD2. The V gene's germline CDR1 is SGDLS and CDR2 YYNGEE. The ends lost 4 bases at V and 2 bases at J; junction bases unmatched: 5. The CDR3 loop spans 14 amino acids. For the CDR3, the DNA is TGTGCCAGCAGCCGCGGGGGGTCGGCCTACGAGCAGTACTTC. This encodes CASSRGGSAYEQYF.

DNA of the CDR3: TGTGCCAGCAGCCATGTAAGGGAGGACGGGAGCCCCGCAAAGGGAACTGAAGCTTTCTTT. It encodes CASSHVREDGSPAKGTEAFF. V gene TRBV3-1 (or the pseudogene TRBV3-2) combines with J gene TRBJ1-1, with D hard to call. The CDR3 length is 20 residues. V dropped 3 bases and J dropped 5 bases, with 31 bases sitting between them. Germline V gene sequence: CDR1 LGHDT, CDR2 YNNKEL (reference sequence).

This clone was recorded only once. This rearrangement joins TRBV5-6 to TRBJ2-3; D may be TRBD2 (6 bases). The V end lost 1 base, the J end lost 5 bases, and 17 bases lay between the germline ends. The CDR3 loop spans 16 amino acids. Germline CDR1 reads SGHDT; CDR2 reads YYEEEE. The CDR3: CASSLIGGGEVDTQYF. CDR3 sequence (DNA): TGTGCCAGCAGCTTGATCGGGGGAGGAGAGGTAGATACGCAGTATTTT. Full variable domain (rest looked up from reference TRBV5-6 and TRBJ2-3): DAGVTQSPTHLIKTRGQQVTLRCSPKSGHDTVSWYQQALGQGPQFIFQYYEEEERQRGNFPDRFSGHQFPNYSSELNVNALLLGDSALYLCASSLIGGGEVDTQYFGPGTRLTVL.